This T cell receptor (beta chain) was captured in a study of blood T cell repertoires in COVID-19. Regarding this clone: Other nucleotide sequences from this sample produce the same CDR3.

Germline CDR1 reads SGHRS; CDR2 reads YFSETQ. The length of the CDR3 is 15 residues. V lost 7 bases, J lost 7 bases, and 16 bases stayed unmatched. As handled by the study authors: Reference gene primers were amplified, and this amplification served to estimate nucleated cell counts. TCRdb's table, derived via immunoSEQ multiplex PCR, lists solely in-frame clones and lacks some. V, J and clone size are those of that table, while D and trimming were read from the DNA. The table records about 170,000 clones, around 83% of them present only once. Sequences were obtained from peripheral blood. This chain connects TRBV5-1 to TRBJ2-7; 8 bases line up with TRBD2. The clonotype was recovered from a woman in her 70s who had recovered from COVID-19. DNA for the CDR3: TGCGCCAGCGGCACCTCTAGCGGGCCTGGGGGGGAGCAGTACTTC. This translates into CASGTSSGPGGEQYF. Filled out from reference TRBV5-1 and TRBJ2-7, the complete variable domain reads KAGVTQTPRYLIKTRGQQVTLSCSPISGHRSVSWYQQTPGQGLQFLFEYFSETQRNKGNFPGRFSGRQFSNSRSEMNVSTLELGDSALYLCASGTSSGPGGEQYFGPGTRLTVT.